The TCR beta chain under discussion was sequenced for a study of T cells in Graves' hyperthyroidism and ophthalmopathy. Study-wide background: Peripheral blood was taken when the disease was first diagnosed, before any treatment began.

This clonotype was seen at least ten times. The antigen is undetermined. Study-wide results and caveats: In simple terms, a model built on 13 V-J features told ophthalmopathy apart from stable hyperthyroidism.

Amplification of TCR beta CDR3 regions was performed using RNA transcripts as template. The HTBI set primed first-round TCR CDR3 RT-PCR. TCRdb reanalysed the multiplex PCR reads using MiXCR and keeps one entry per CDR3 protein. This table holds fewer than 350,000 distinct CDR3 sequences, roughly 18% found once. Diagnosis rested on symptoms, serum thyroxine and TRAb, thyroid ultrasound, and orbital computed tomography. The germline V and J ends were trimmed by 3 bases and 2 bases, with 16 bases remaining between them. CDR3 size: 16 residues. Germline V gene data show CDR1 as KGHSH and CDR2 as LQKENI. Material for sequencing was blood. This chain uses TRBV18 with TRBJ1-2; D might be TRBD1 (5 bases). The TCR comes from a woman aged 50 to 60 with Graves' hyperthyroidism. The CDR3 DNA is TGTGCCAGCTCACCCGGGGGGATTTCCCCCAACTATGGCTACACCTTC. As protein: CASSPGGISPNYGYTF. The full variable domain, completed using reference TRBV18 and TRBJ1-2, is NAGVMQNPRHLVRRRGQEARLRCSPMKGHSHVYWYRQLPEEGLKFMVYLQKENIIDESGMPKERFSAEFPKEGPSILRIQQVVRGDSAAYFCASSPGGISPNYGYTFGSGTRLTVV.